The 5 T cell receptor beta chains in this list originate from one sample, sequenced in a study of T cells in Graves' hyperthyroidism and ophthalmopathy. TCR beta CDR3 sequences were amplified from RNA transcripts. During a first-round RT-PCR of the TCR CDR3, the HTBI primer set was used. TCRdb reanalysed the multiplex PCR reads using MiXCR and keeps one entry per CDR3 protein. The sample comprises about 570,000 distinct CDR3 sequences, 46% of which are singletons, and around 20% rests with the top ten. Material: peripheral blood or thyroid tissue (not recorded which). The receptors were sampled from an adult woman with Graves' disease, either hyperthyroidism or ophthalmopathy (not recorded which).

Notes on this clonotype: A much larger clone differs from this one at a single base, so this may be a read error. The rearrangement joins TRBV28 to TRBJ2-7, with a weak D call TRBD1 (5 bases). CDR1 is MDHEN, CDR2 SYDVKM, per germline. This CDR3 has 12 residues. CDR3 in amino acids: CVSSPPRQGQYF. The CDR3 region has the DNA TGTGTCAGCAGCCCCCCGAGGCAGGGACAGTACTTC.

The chain is built from TRBV15 and TRBJ1-5; no definite D call. Germline lookup yields CDR1 LNHNV and CDR2 YYDKDF (reference sequence). With 3 bases removed from V and 14 bases from J, the gap between germline ends came to 17 bases. This CDR3 comprises 13 residues. DNA for the CDR3: TGTGCCACCAGCAGGGGTGGGAGAGGCCTCGAGCATTTT. It encodes CATSRGGRGLEHF.

The table lists this clonotype with a few counts. The chain combines TRBV2 with TRBJ2-3, with D possibly matching TRBD1 (5 bases). The CDR3 has 13 amino acids. CDR1 is SNHLY and CDR2 is FYNNEI in the germline V gene. V was cut by 3 bases and J by 5 bases, with 9 bases left in between. CDR3 sequence reads: CASSDRQGDTQYF. The CDR3 coding sequence is TGTGCCAGCAGTGATCGGCAGGGAGATACGCAGTATTTT.

This clonotype was recorded only once. J is TRBJ2-2 and V is TRBV5-4; 9 bases map to TRBD2. The CDR3 has 17 amino acids. Germline values: CDR1 SGHNT, CDR2 YYREEE (reference sequence). Trimming at V came to 0 bases and at J to 6 bases, leaving 9 bases not matched to a gene. CDR3 DNA: TGTGCCAGCAGCTTGGCAGATGCTAGCGGGACCCCCGGGGAGCTGTTTTTT. Translation: CASSLADASGTPGELFF.

V is TRBV7-2 and J is TRBJ2-5; the D is unclear. V was cut by 2 bases and J by 9 bases, with 13 bases left in between. This CDR3 has 13 amino acids. Germline loops: CDR1 SGHTA, CDR2 FQGNSA. Here the CDR3 DNA reads TGTGCCAGCAGCTTACGGGCAGTGCAGCCCCAGTACTTC. It translates to CASSLRAVQPQYF.